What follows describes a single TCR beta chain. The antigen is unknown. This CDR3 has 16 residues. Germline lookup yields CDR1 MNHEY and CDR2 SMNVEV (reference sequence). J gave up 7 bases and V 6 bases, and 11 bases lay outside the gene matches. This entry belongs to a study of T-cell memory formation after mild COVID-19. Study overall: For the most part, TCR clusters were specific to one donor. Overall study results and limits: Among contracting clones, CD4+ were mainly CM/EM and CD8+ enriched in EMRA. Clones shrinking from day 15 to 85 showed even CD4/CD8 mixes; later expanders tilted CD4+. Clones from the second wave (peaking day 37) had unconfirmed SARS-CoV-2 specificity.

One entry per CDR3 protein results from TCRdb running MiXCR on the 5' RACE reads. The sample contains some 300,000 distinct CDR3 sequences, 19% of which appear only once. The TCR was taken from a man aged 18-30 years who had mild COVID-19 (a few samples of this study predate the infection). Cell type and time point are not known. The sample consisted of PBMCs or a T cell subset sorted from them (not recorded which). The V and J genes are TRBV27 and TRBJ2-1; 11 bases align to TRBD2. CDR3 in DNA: TGTGCCAGCAGCCGCATCCTAGCGGGGGGTTTGAATGAGCAGTTCTTC. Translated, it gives CASSRILAGGLNEQFF.